These 16 T cell receptor beta chains were all obtained from the same sample, sequenced in a study of shared clonotypes between healthy human individuals. Assay used: immunoSEQ multiplex PCR; TCRdb lists only in-frame clones, some missing. The data show about 580,000 clones, roughly 98% seen once. Terminally differentiated effector memory CD45RA+ cells were excluded from the naive CD8 cells, which were CD45RO-negative and positively selected for CCR7. The sequenced material came from naive CD8+ T cells sorted from blood. The receptors come from a man aged 25 to 40 in good health.

The chain uses TRBV7-9 and TRBJ2-2; no clear D gene. The CDR3 runs to 10 residues. Trimming cost V 8 bases and J 5 bases, with 3 bases left between them. From germline, CDR1 is SEHNR and CDR2 FQNEAQ (reference sequence). In nucleotides, the CDR3 is TGTGCCAGCGAAACCGGGGAGCTGTTTTTT. This gives the protein CASETGELFF.

The chain has TRBV30 and TRBJ2-7; 12 bases are a match to TRBD1. The ends lost 4 bases at V and 4 bases at J; junction bases unmatched: 5. Germline CDR1 GTSNPN, CDR2 SVGIG (reference sequence). This CDR3 has 14 residues. CDR3 bases: TGTGCCTGGAAACTGGGACAGGGGGCGTACGAGCAGTACTTC. Its translation is CAWKLGQGAYEQYF.

This chain links TRBV10-2 with TRBJ1-1; 7 bases agree with TRBD1. Per germline, CDR1 WSHSY and CDR2 SAAADI. The CDR3 is 14 residues long. The J segment lost 2 bases and the V segment lost 8 bases, leaving 8 bases of the junction unmatched. For the CDR3, the DNA is TGCGCCAGCTCTCCCGGGACAGTAAACACTGAAGCTTTCTTT. Its translation is CASSPGTVNTEAFF.

The V and J genes are TRBV7-2 and TRBJ2-1, with D perhaps TRBD2 (6 bases). V was trimmed by 1 base and J by 2 bases, leaving 9 bases between them. This CDR3 region has 15 residues. Germline assignment: CDR1 SGHTA and CDR2 FQGNSA. CDR3 loop: CASSLDPSAYNEQFF. In DNA, the CDR3 is TGTGCCAGCAGCTTAGACCCTAGCGCCTACAATGAGCAGTTCTTC.

The chain has TRBV6-1 and TRBJ2-7; TRBD1 might be the D (8 bases). Per germline, CDR1 MNHNS and CDR2 SASEGT. The germline V and J ends were trimmed by 2 bases and 2 bases, with 10 bases remaining between them. This CDR3 is built from 14 residues. The CDR3 DNA sequence: TGTGCCAGCAGTGAAACAGGGGGGGCCTACGAGCAGTACTTC. Encoded protein: CASSETGGAYEQYF.

The chain has TRBV13 and TRBJ2-1, with 11 bases identical to TRBD2. Germline CDR1 PRHDT, CDR2 FYEKMQ (reference sequence). Losses at the gene ends were 4 bases for V and 7 bases for J; bases not matched to a gene: 6. This CDR3 spans 15 amino acids. CDR3 bases: TGTGCCAGCAGCTCACTAGCGGGAGACGGTAATGAGCAGTTCTTC. Translated, it gives CASSSLAGDGNEQFF.

The CDR3 loop reads CASSLDRGTYEQYF. In DNA, the CDR3 is TGTGCCAGCAGCTTGGACAGGGGAACCTACGAGCAGTACTTC. V gene TRBV7-6 combines with J gene TRBJ2-7; TRBD1 matches at 9 bases. After removal of 3 bases from V and 2 bases from J, the junction contained 2 bases not matched to a gene. The length of the CDR3 is 14 residues. Germline CDR1 reads SGHVS; CDR2 reads FNYEAQ.

The chain combines TRBV2 with TRBJ2-5, with a possible D match to TRBD2 (6 bases). The V and J ends lost 10 bases and 7 bases respectively, with 19 bases between them. Germline assignment: CDR1 SNHLY and CDR2 FYNNEI. This CDR3 has 13 residues. Written as DNA, the CDR3 is TGTGCCACTGTAGCGACGGGAGACGGGACCCAGTACTTC. It is translated as CATVATGDGTQYF.

This chain's CDR3 is CASMAGSTEAFF. The CDR3 coding sequence is TGTGCCAGCATGGCGGGAAGCACTGAAGCTTTCTTT. The rearrangement joins TRBV6-5 to TRBJ1-1; no clear D. V lost 7 bases, J lost 4 bases, and 10 bases lay in between. Per the germline V gene, CDR1 is MNHEY and CDR2 is SVGAGI. The CDR3 contains 12 residues.

The chain is built from TRBV5-4 and TRBJ2-7; the D gene is possibly TRBD2 (6 bases). V lost 1 base to trimming and J lost 7 bases, with 15 bases between them. The V gene's germline CDR1 is SGHNT and CDR2 YYREEE (reference sequence). The CDR3 contains 14 residues. CDR3 sequence reads: CASSLLTTGEEQYF. The CDR3 nucleotides read TGTGCCAGCAGCTTGCTGACGACGGGAGAGGAGCAGTACTTC.

V and J are TRBV9 and TRBJ2-7; TRBD1 aligns across 9 bases. Losses at the gene ends were 2 bases for V and 4 bases for J; bases not matched to a gene: 7. Germline values: CDR1 SGDLS, CDR2 YYNGEE. This CDR3 has 15 residues. CDR3 sequence (DNA): TGTGCCAGCAGCGTTACAGGGGGCGCCGGTTACGAGCAGTACTTC. Amino acid sequence: CASSVTGGAGYEQYF.

This chain connects TRBV18 to TRBJ2-1; 11 nucleotides line up with TRBD2. V trimming: 2 bases; J trimming: 7 bases; junction bases outside the gene matches: 7. The CDR3 totals 16 residues. Germline values: CDR1 KGHSH, CDR2 LQKENI. The DNA for the CDR3 is TGTGCCAGCTCACCAAGGTCTAGCGGGAGGAGGAATGAGCAGTTCTTC. This gives the protein CASSPRSSGRRNEQFF.

This sequence joins TRBV5-1 and TRBJ2-7, with D tentatively TRBD1 or TRBD2 (5 bases each). The V end lost 4 bases, the J end lost 3 bases, and 17 bases lay between the germline ends. CDR1 and CDR2 from the germline V gene are SGHRS and YFSETQ. The CDR3 spans 15 residues. CDR3 loop: CASSPTTGTFYEQYF. The CDR3 DNA sequence: TGCGCCAGCAGCCCGACGACCGGGACCTTCTACGAGCAGTACTTC.

This clone was detected once. The chain uses TRBV28 and TRBJ2-2, with D possibly TRBD2 on 6 matching bases. The germline CDR1 and CDR2 sequences are MDHEN and SYDVKM. Trimming took off 5 bases at V and 2 bases at J, with 12 bases between the two ends. CDR3 length: 15 residues. The CDR3 nucleotides are TGTGCCAGCAGTATCGGGACTGCAAACACCGGGGAGCTGTTTTTT. It yields the protein CASSIGTANTGELFF.

The J gene is TRBJ2-7, the V gene TRBV19, with D possibly being TRBD1 or TRBD2 (5 bases each). The CDR3 loop spans 14 amino acids. Germline V gene lookup returns CDR1 LNHDA and CDR2 SQIVND (reference sequence). V lost 5 bases, J lost 6 bases, and 17 bases lay in between. The CDR3 sequence: CASSRGRSLGEQYF. For the CDR3, the DNA is TGTGCCAGTAGTCGGGGCCGTTCCCTCGGCGAGCAGTACTTC.

V and J are TRBV7-6 and TRBJ2-3; D remains ambiguous. Looked up from germline, CDR1 is SGHVS and CDR2 is FNYEAQ. Trimming stripped 6 bases from V and 0 bases from J, with 16 bases between. The CDR3 loop spans 16 amino acids. CDR3 bases: TGTGCCAGCAGAAAGTCCCTGGACCAAAGCACAGATACGCAGTATTTT. It is translated as CASRKSLDQSTDTQYF. Filled out from reference TRBV7-6 and TRBJ2-3, the complete variable domain reads GAGVSQSPRYKVTKRGQDVALRCDPISGHVSLYWYRQALGQGPEFLTYFNYEAQQDKSGLPNDRFSAERPEGSISTLTIQRTEQRDSAMYRCASRKSLDQSTDTQYFGPGTRLTVL.